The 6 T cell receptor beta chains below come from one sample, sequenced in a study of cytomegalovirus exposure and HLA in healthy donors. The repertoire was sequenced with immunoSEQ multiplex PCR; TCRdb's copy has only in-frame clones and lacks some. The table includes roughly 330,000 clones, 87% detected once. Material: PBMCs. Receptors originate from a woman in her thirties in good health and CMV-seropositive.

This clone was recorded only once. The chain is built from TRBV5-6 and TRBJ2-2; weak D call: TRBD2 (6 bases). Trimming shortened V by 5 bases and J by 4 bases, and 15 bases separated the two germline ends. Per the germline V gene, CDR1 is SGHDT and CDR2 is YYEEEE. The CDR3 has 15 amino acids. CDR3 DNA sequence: TGTGCCAGCAGGTCGGGACTCACCCCCACCGGGGAGCTGTTTTTT. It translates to CASRSGLTPTGELFF. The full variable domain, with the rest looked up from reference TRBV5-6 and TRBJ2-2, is DAGVTQSPTHLIKTRGQQVTLRCSPKSGHDTVSWYQQALGQGPQFIFQYYEEEERQRGNFPDRFSGHQFPNYSSELNVNALLLGDSALYLCASRSGLTPTGELFFGEGSRLTVL.

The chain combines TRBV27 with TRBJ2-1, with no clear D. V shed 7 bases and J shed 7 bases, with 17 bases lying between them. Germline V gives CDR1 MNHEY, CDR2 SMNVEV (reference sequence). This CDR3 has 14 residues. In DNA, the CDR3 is TGTGCCAGCACCCTAACCTTTCCTTTTAATGAGCAGTTCTTC. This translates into CASTLTFPFNEQFF.

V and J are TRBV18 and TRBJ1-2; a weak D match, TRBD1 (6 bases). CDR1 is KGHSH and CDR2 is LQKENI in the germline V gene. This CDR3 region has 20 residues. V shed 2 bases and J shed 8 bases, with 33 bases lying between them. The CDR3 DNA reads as TGTGCCAGCTCACCAGGGGTATCGGGACATCTCCAAACAAGAACTAGGGGCTACACCTTC. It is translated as CASSPGVSGHLQTRTRGYTF.

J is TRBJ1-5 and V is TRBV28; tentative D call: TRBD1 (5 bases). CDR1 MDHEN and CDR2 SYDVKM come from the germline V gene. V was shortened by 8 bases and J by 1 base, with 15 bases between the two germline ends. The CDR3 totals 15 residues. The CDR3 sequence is CASYRGGLSNQPQHF. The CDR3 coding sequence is TGTGCCAGCTACCGCGGGGGACTGAGCAATCAGCCCCAGCATTTT.

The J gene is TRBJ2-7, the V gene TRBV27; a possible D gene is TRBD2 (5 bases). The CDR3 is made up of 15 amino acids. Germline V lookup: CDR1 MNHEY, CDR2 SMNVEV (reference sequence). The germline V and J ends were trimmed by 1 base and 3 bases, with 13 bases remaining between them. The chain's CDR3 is CASSLLGASGYEQYF. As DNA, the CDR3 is TGTGCCAGCAGTTTATTGGGAGCTTCCGGCTACGAGCAGTACTTC.

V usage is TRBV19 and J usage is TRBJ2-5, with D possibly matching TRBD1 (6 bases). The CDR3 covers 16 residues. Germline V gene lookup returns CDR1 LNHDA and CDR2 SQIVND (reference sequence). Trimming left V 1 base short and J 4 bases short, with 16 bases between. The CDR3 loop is CASSIGGGMDRETQYF. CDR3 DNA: TGTGCCAGTAGTATAGGAGGGGGTATGGATCGAGAGACCCAGTACTTC.